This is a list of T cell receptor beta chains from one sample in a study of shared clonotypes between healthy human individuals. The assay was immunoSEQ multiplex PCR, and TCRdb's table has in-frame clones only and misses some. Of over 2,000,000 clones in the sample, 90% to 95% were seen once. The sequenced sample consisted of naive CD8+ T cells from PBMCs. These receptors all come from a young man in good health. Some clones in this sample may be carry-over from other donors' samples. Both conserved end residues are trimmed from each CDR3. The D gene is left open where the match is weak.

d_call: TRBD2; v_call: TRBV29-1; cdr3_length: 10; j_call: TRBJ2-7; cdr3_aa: SARTSAYEQY
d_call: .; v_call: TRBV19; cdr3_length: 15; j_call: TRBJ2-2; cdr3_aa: ASSIDLEGSNTGELF
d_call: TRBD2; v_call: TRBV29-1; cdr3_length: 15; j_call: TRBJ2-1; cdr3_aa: SVEDGTGRTSGIEQF
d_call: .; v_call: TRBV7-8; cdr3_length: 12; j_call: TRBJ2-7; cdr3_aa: ASSWLGGSDEQY
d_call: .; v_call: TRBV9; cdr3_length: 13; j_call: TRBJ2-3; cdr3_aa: ASSGGTESTDTQY
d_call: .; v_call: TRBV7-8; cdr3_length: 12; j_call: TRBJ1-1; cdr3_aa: ASTLRPQNTEAF
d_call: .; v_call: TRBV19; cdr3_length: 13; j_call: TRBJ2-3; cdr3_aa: ASSQGTASTDTQY
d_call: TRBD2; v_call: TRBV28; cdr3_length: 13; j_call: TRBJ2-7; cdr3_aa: ASSLYWTSAYEQY
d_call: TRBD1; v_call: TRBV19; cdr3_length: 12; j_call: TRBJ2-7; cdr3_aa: ASSPRTGINEQY
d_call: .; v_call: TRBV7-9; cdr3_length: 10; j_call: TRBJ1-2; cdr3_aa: ATTNNGVGYT
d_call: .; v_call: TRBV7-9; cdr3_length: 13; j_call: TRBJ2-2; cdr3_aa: ASSFYMSNTGELF
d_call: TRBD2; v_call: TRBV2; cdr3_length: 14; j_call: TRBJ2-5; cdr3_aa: ASYITGLAGWETQY
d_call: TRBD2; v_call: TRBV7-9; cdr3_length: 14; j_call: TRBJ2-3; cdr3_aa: ASSSTDWTSPDTQY
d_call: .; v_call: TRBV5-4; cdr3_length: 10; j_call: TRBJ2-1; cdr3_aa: ASSFRVNEQF
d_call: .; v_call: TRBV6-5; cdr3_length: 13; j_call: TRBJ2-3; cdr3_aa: ASSYSKIWGDTQY
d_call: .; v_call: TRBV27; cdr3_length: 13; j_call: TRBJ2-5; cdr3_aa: ASSPRDSSQETQY
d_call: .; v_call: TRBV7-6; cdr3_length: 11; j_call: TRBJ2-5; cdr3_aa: ASSLAILETQY
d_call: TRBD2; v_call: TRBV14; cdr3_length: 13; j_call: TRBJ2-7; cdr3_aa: ASSQGVTSGYEQY
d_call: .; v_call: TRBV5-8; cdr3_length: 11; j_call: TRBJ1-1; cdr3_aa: ASSLGVNTEAF
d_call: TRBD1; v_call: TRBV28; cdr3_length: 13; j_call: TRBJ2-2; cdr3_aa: ASSQNRGRTGELF
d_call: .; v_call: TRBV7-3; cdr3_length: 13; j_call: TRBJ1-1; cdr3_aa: ASSLIRQMNTEAF
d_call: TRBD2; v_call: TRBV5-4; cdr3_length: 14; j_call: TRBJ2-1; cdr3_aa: ASSSLAGEPYNEQF